This record concerns one T cell receptor (beta chain) sequence. Per the original methods: Amplification of reference gene primers was used by the study to estimate nucleated cell counts. Repertoires were generated with immunoSEQ multiplex PCR, while TCRdb's copy carries only in-frame clones and drops some. V and J calls and clone size are copied from that table; D and trimming were computed from the DNA. In the table there are some 400,000 clones, roughly 90% of which are singletons. The data derive from a study of blood T cell repertoires in COVID-19. As for the study in general: From the United States, Italy and Spain came samples of acute and convalescent COVID-19. PBMCs, B-cell-depleted T cells, or T cells were the source of the cDNA or gDNA that made up the material.

Categorization into cohorts depended on clinical history that participants reported. CDR3 length: 14 residues. The V end was cut by 4 bases, the J end by 4 bases, with 13 bases between. Germline-derived CDR1 and CDR2 are LNHDA and SQIVND (reference sequence). Sequencing was done on a sample of PBMCs or T cells enriched from blood (not recorded which). The chain combines TRBV19 with TRBJ1-2, with a tentative D call TRBD1 (6 bases). This TCR came from a woman aged 30 to 39 who had recovered from COVID-19. CDR3: CASSTDRRSYGYTF. CDR3 in DNA: TGTGCCAGTAGTACGGACAGAAGGAGCTATGGCTACACCTTC.